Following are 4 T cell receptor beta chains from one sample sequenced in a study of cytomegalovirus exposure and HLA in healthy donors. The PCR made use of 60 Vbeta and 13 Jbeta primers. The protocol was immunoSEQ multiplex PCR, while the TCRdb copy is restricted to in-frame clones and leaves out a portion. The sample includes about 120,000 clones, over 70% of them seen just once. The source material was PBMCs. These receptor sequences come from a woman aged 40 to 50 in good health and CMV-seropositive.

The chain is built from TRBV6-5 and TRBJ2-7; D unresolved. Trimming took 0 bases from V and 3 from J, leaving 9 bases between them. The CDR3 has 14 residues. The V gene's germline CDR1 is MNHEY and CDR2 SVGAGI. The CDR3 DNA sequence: TGTGCCAGCAGTTACTCGATATCCGGCTACGAGCAGTACTTC. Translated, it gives CASSYSISGYEQYF.

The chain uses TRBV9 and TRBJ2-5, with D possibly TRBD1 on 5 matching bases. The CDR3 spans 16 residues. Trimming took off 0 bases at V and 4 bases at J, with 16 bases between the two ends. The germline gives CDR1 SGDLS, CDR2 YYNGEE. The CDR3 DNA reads TGTGCCAGCAGCGTAGGTACAGGCCAGAGGATAGAGACCCAGTACTTC. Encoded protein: CASSVGTGQRIETQYF.

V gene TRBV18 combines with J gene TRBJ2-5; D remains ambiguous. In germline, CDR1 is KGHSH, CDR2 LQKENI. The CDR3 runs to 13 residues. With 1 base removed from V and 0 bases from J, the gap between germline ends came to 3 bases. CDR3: CASSPRDQETQYF. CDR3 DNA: TGTGCCAGCTCACCACGAGACCAAGAGACCCAGTACTTC.

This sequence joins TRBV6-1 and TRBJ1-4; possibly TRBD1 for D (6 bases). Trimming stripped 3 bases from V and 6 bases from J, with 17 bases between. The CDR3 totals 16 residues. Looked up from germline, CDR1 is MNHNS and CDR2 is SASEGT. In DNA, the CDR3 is TGTGCCAGCAGTGATGGGGCTGGCAGGGGTGATGAAAAACTGTTTTTT. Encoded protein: CASSDGAGRGDEKLFF.